This TCR beta chain was profiled in a study of OX40 agonist ivuxolimab in advanced cancers. Across the whole study: Dose-escalation patients were diagnosed with hepatocellular carcinoma, melanoma, renal cell cancer or head and neck cancer. Study outcomes and limitations: Some nonresponders also had low normalized T-cell clonal expansion.

Points on this clone: Its cognate antigen is unknown.

Produced via immunoSEQ multiplex PCR; TCRdb's table is partial and in-frame only. The sample consists of around 38,000 clones, roughly 90% of them appearing once. Germline V gene sequence: CDR1 SQVTM, CDR2 ANQGSEA. With 5 bases removed from V and 4 bases from J, the gap between germline ends came to 8 bases. The CDR3 runs to 12 residues. The origin of this receptor is an adult with an advanced solid tumor such as melanoma, head and neck, liver or kidney cancer. This chain joins TRBV29-1 and TRBJ2-2, with D unclear. Sequenced material: CD4+ or CD8+ T cells sorted from blood, taken in a trial of the OX40 agonist ivuxolimab. CDR3 region: CSVQLPTGELFF. The CDR3 region has the DNA TGCAGCGTTCAATTACCCACCGGGGAGCTGTTTTTT.